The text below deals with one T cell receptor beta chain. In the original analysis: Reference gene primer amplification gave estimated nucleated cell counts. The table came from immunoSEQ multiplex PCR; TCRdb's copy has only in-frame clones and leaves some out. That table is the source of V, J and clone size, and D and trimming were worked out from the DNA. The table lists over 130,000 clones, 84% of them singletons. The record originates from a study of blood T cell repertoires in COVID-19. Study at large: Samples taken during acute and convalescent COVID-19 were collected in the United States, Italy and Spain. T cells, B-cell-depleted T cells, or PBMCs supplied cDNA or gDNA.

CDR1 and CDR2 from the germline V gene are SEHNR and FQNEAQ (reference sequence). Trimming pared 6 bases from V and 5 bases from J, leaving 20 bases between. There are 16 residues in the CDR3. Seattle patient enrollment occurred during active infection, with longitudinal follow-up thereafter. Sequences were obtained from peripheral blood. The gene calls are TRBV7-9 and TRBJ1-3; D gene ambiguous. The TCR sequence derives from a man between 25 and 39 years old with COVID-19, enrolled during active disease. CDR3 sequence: CASRKEIGLERNTIYF. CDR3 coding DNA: TGTGCCAGCAGAAAAGAAATCGGACTCGAAAGAAACACCATATATTTT. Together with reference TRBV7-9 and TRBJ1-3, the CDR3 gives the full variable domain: DTGVSQNPRHKITKRGQNVTFRCDPISEHNRLYWYRQTLGQGPEFLTYFQNEAQLEKSRLLSDRFSAERPKGSFSTLEIQRTEQGDSAMYLCASRKEIGLERNTIYFGEGSWLTVV.